These T cell receptor beta chains were read from a single sample in a study of response to subunit inactivated influenza vaccine. From the RT-PCR reads, TCRdb called clonotypes with MiXCR, one entry per CDR3 protein. The profile covers about 190,000 distinct CDR3 sequences, with around an eighth appearing a single time and about 26% taken by the ten largest. The sample was CD8+ T cells sorted from PBMCs, taken around 5 days after vaccination. These receptors were obtained from a man aged 45-65 years who received an inactivated influenza vaccine. Both conserved end residues are part of each CDR3. Fields, in order: J gene, clone size, D gene, V gene, CDR3 protein, CDR3 DNA. The D gene is left open where the match is weak. The listing skips clone size in some rows; elsewhere it reads once, few, many or a size class.

>TRBJ2-5|many|.|TRBV12-3/TRBV12-4
CASSSDTGLSQYF
TGTGCCAGCAGTTCGGACACCGGACTTTCCCAGTACTTC
>TRBJ1-4|many|TRBD1|TRBV12-3/TRBV12-4
CASSSPTGEGGEKLFF
TGTGCCAGCAGTTCTCCCACAGGGGAAGGGGGTGAAAAACTGTTTTTT
>TRBJ2-7|.|.|TRBV6-5
CASSLWGPYEQYF
TGTGCCAGCAGTTTATGGGGGCCCTACGAGCAGTACTTC
>TRBJ1-6|few|.|TRBV25-1
CASSSQQNSPLHF
TGTGCCAGCAGCTCCCAACAGAATTCACCCCTCCACTTT
>TRBJ1-1|.|.|TRBV30
CASLTWYEAFF
TGTGCCAGCCTCACCTGGTATGAAGCTTTCTTT
>TRBJ2-3|.|TRBD2|TRBV18
CASSDLAGFRTDTQYF
TGTGCCAGCTCGGATTTAGCGGGATTTCGCACAGATACGCAGTATTTT
>TRBJ2-2|.|.|TRBV25-1
CASSEPPGNTGELFF
TGTGCCAGCAGTGAACCCCCCGGGAACACCGGGGAGCTGTTTTTT
>TRBJ2-3|.|TRBD2|TRBV20-1
CSARDPTSGVRPGTDTQYF
TGCAGTGCTAGAGATCCGACTAGCGGGGTCCGTCCAGGGACAGATACGCAGTATTTT
>TRBJ1-1|.|.|TRBV5-6
CASSPIQDSPNGEAFF
TGTGCCAGCAGCCCGATACAGGACAGCCCGAACGGGGAAGCTTTCTTT
>TRBJ2-5|.|.|TRBV6-5
CASSYRGGRGVETQYF
TGTGCCAGCAGTTACCGCGGGGGCAGGGGGGTAGAGACCCAGTACTTC
>TRBJ2-7|few|.|TRBV15
CATSRGEGEQYF
TGTGCCACCAGCAGAGGAGAGGGAGAGCAGTACTTC
>TRBJ1-1|many|.|TRBV5-1
CASSSWGDTEAFF
TGCGCCAGCAGCTCATGGGGTGACACTGAAGCTTTCTTT
>TRBJ1-1|few|.|TRBV2
CASSDPPAEAFF
TGTGCCAGCAGTGACCCCCCGGCCGAAGCTTTCTTT
>TRBJ2-3|.|.|TRBV12-3/TRBV12-4
CASSQRGDTQYF
TGTGCCAGCAGTCAACGGGGGGATACGCAGTATTTT
>TRBJ2-7|few|.|TRBV29-1
CSVPWGSPHEQYF
TGCAGCGTCCCTTGGGGGAGTCCCCACGAGCAGTACTTC
>TRBJ1-1|.|.|TRBV7-8
CASSQTVGGTEAFF
TGTGCCAGCAGCCAAACGGTCGGGGGAACTGAAGCTTTCTTT
>TRBJ1-1|few|.|TRBV2
CASKGWGTEAFF
TGTGCCAGCAAGGGGTGGGGGACTGAAGCTTTCTTT
>TRBJ2-5|.|TRBD1|TRBV11-2
CASSLGQGLRETQYF
TGTGCCAGCAGCTTAGGACAGGGTTTGCGAGAGACCCAGTACTTC
>TRBJ2-2|few|.|TRBV5-1
CASSLDLANTGELFF
TGCGCCAGCAGCTTGGATCTGGCCAACACCGGGGAGCTGTTTTTT
>TRBJ2-5|.|.|TRBV4-1
CASSPRERQETQYF
TGCGCCAGCAGCCCACGGGAGCGGCAAGAGACCCAGTACTTC
>TRBJ2-7|few|TRBD1|TRBV20-1
CSARDTGTGIYEQYF
TGCAGTGCTAGAGATACTGGGACAGGGATCTACGAGCAGTACTTC
>TRBJ2-1|.|.|TRBV4-3
CASSQDPGPSEQFF
TGCGCCAGCAGCCAAGATCCGGGCCCTAGTGAGCAGTTCTTC
>TRBJ1-1|few|.|TRBV6-2/TRBV6-3
CASSYLDGNTEAFF
TGTGCCAGCAGTTACCTGGACGGAAACACTGAAGCTTTCTTT
>TRBJ2-1|.|.|TRBV19
CASSPQGRGHGNEQFF
TGTGCCAGTAGCCCTCAGGGGCGGGGCCATGGCAATGAGCAGTTCTTC
>TRBJ2-7|.|.|TRBV6-6
CASSSVLNEQYF
TGTGCCAGCAGTTCCGTACTCAACGAGCAGTACTTC
>TRBJ2-1|few|TRBD2|TRBV20-1
CSAAIPRREFYNEQFF
TGCAGTGCTGCGATCCCACGGCGGGAGTTTTACAATGAGCAGTTCTTC
>TRBJ2-7|few|.|TRBV13
CASTPQGRYEQYF
TGTGCCAGTACCCCACAGGGTAGGTACGAGCAGTACTTC
>TRBJ1-6|few|.|TRBV28
CASSPLLGSNSPLHF
TGTGCCAGCAGTCCCCTTTTGGGGTCGAATTCACCCCTCCACTTT
>TRBJ2-7|.|.|TRBV18
CASSPPGPVTYEQYF
TGTGCCAGCTCACCACCGGGCCCCGTCACCTACGAGCAGTACTTC